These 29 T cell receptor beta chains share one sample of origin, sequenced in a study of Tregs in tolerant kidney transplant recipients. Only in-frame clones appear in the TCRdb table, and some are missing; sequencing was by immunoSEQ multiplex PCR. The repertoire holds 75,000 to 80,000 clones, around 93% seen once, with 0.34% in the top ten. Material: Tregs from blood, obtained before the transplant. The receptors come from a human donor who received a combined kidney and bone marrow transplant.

The CDR3 region is CASSPPSGTAKNIQYF. For the CDR3, the DNA is TGTGCCAGCTCACCACCGAGTGGGACAGCCAAAAACATTCAGTACTTC. The chain joins TRBV18 to TRBJ2-4, with D perhaps matching TRBD1 or TRBD2 (5 bases each). CDR3 length equals 16 residues. CDR1 is KGHSH, CDR2 LQKENI, per germline. V was cut by 0 bases and J by 0 bases, with 9 bases left in between.

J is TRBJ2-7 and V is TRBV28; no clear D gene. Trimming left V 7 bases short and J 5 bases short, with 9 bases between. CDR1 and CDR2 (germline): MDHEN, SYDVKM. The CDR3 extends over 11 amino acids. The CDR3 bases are TGTGCCAGCACCTGGGGTGACGAGCAGTACTTC. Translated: CASTWGDEQYF.

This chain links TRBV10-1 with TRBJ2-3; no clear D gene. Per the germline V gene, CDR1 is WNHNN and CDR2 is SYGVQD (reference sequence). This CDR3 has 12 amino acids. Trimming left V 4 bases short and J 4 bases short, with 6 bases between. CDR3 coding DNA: TGCGCCAGCAGTGCTGGGGCAGATACGCAGTATTTT. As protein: CASSAGADTQYF.

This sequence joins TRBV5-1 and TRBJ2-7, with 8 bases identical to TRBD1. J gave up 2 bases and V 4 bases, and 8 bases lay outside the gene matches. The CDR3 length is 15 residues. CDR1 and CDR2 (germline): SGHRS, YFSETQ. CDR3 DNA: TGCGCCAGCAGCCATAACCCACAGGGGGCCTACGAGCAGTACTTC. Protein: CASSHNPQGAYEQYF.

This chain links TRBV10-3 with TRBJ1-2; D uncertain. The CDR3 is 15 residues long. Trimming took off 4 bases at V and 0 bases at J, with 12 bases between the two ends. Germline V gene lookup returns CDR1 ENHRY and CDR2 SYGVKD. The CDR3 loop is CAISAQENANYGYTF. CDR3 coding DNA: TGTGCCATCAGTGCCCAGGAGAACGCTAACTATGGCTACACCTTC.

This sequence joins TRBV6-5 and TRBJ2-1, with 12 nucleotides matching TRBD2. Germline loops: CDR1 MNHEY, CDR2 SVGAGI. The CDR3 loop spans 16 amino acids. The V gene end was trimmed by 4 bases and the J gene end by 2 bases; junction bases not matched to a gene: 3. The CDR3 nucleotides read TGTGCCAGCAGTTTGAGGACTAGCGGGACCTACAATGAGCAGTTCTTC. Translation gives CASSLRTSGTYNEQFF.

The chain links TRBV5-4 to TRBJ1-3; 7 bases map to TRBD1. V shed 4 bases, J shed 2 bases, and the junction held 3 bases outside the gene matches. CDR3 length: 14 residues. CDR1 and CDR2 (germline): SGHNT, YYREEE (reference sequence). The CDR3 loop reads CASSHDRAGNTIYF. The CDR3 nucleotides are TGTGCCAGCAGCCACGACAGGGCTGGAAACACCATATATTTT.

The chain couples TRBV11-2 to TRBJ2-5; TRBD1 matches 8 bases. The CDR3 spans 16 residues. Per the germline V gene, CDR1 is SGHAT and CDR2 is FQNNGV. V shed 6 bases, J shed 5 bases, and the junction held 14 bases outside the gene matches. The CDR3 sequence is CASSFSSGGAGETQYF. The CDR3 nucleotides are TGTGCCAGCAGTTTTAGCTCAGGGGGCGCCGGGGAGACCCAGTACTTC. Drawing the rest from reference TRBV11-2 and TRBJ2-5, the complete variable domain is EAGVAQSPRYKIIEKRQSVAFWCNPISGHATLYWYQQILGQGPKLLIQFQNNGVVDDSQLPKDRFSAERLKGVDSTLKIQPAKLEDSAVYLCASSFSSGGAGETQYFGPGTRLLVL.

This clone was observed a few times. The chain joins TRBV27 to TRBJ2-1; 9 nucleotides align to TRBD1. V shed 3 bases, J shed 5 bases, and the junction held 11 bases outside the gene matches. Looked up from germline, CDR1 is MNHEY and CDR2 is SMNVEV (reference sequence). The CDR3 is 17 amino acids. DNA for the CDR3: TGTGCCAGCAGTTTCCGGGTACAGGGGGCCGAGGACAATGAGCAGTTCTTC. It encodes CASSFRVQGAEDNEQFF.

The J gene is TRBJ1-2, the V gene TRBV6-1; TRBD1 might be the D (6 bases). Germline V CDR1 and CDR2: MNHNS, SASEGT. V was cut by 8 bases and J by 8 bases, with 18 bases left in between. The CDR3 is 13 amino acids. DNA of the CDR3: TGTGCCAGCCACTTCGGGGGCGCTTGGGGCTACACCTTC. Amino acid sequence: CASHFGGAWGYTF.

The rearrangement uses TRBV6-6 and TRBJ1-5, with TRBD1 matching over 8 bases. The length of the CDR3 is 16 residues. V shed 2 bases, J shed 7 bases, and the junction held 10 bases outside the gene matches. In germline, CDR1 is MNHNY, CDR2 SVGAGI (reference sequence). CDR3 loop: CASSYPGQGAGQPQHF. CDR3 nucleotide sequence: TGTGCCAGCAGTTACCCCGGACAGGGCGCGGGGCAGCCCCAGCATTTT.

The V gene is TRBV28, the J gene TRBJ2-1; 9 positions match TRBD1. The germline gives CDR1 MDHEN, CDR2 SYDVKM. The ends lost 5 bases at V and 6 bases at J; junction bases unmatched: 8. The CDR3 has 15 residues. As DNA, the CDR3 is TGTGCCAGCAGTCTAACCGGGACAGGGTCCAATGAGCAGTTCTTC. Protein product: CASSLTGTGSNEQFF.

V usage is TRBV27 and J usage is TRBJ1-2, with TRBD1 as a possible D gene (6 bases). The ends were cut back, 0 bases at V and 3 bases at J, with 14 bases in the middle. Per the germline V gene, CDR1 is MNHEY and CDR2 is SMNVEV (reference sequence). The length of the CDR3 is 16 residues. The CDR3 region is CASSLSQGRGDYGYTF. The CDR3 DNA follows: TGTGCCAGCAGTTTATCCCAGGGGCGGGGGGACTATGGCTACACCTTC.

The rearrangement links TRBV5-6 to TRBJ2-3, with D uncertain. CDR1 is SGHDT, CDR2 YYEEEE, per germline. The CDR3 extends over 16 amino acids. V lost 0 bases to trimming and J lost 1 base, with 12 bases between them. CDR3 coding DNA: TGTGCCAGCAGCTTGGGTTCACTCTCGGGCACAGATACGCAGTATTTT. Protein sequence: CASSLGSLSGTDTQYF.

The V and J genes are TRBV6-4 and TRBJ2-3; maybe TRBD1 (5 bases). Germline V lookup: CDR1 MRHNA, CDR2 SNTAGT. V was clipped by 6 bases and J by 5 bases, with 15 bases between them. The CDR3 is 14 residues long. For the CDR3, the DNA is TGTGCCAGCAGCCCTTCCGGAAGGGGAGATACGCAGTATTTT. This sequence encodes CASSPSGRGDTQYF.

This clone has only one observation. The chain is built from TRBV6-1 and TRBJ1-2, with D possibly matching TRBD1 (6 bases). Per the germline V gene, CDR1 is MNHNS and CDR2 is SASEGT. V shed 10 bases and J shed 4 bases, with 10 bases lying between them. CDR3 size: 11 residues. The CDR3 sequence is CAIGQSYGYTF. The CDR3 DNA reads TGTGCCATCGGACAGTCCTATGGCTACACCTTC.

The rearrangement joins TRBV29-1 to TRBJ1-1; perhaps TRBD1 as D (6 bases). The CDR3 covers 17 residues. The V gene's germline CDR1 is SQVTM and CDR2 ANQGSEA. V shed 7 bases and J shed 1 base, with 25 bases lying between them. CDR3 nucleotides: TGCAGCGCCGCCACACTCTATACAGGGAGCGCGAACACTGAAGCTTTCTTT. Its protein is CSAATLYTGSANTEAFF. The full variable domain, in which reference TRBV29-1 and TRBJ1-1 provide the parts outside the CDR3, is SAVISQKPSRDICQRGTSLTIQCQVDSQVTMMFWYRQQPGQSLTLIATANQGSEATYESGFVIDKFPISRPNLTFSTLTVSNMSPEDSSIYLCSAATLYTGSANTEAFFGQGTRLTVV.

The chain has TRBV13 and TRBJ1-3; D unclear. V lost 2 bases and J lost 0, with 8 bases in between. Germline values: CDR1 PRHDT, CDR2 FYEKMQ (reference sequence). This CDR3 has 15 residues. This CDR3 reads CASSLWQHSGNTIYF. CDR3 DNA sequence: TGTGCCAGCAGCTTATGGCAGCACTCTGGAAACACCATATATTTT.

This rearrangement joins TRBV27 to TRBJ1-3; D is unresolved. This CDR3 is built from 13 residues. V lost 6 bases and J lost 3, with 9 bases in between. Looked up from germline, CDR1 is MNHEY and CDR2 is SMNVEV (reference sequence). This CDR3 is CASSLEFGNTIYF. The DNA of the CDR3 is TGTGCCAGCAGCCTCGAATTTGGAAACACCATATATTTT.

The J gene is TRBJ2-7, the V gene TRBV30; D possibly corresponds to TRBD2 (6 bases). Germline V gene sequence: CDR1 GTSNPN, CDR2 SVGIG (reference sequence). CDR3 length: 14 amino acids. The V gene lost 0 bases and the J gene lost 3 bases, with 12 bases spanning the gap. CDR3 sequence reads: CAWSVPPSDYEQYF. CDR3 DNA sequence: TGTGCCTGGAGTGTACCCCCTAGCGACTACGAGCAGTACTTC.

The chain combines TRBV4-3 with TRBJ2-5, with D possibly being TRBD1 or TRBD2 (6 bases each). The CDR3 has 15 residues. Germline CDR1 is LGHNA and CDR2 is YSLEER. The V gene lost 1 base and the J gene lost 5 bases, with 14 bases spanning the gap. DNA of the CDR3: TGCGCCAGCAGCCAAGGAAGCGGAGGGGGGGAGACCCAGTACTTC. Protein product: CASSQGSGGGETQYF.

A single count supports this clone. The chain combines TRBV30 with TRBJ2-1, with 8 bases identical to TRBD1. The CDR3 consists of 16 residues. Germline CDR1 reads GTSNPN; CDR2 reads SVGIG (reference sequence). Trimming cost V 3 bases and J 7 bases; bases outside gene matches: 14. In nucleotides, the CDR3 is TGTGCCTGGAGCCTCACCCGGACAGGGCCGAGTAATGAGCAGTTCTTC. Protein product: CAWSLTRTGPSNEQFF.

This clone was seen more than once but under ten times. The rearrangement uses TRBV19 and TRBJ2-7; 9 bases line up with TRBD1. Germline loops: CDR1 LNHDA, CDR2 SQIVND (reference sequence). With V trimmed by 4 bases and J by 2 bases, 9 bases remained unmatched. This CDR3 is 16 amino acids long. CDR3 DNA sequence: TGTGCCAGTAGTACACTAGGACAGGGGTGGCCCTACGAGCAGTACTTC. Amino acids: CASSTLGQGWPYEQYF.

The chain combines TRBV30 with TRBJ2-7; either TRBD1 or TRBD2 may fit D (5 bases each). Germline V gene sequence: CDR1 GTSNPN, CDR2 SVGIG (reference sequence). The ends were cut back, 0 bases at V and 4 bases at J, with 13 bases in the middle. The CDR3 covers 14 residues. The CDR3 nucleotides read TGTGCCTGGAGTGTCCCGGGACCCTCGTACGAGCAGTACTTC. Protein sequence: CAWSVPGPSYEQYF.

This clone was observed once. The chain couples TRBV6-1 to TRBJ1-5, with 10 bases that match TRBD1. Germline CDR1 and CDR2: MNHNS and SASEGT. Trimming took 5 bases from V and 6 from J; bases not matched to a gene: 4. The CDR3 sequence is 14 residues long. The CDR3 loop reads CASSPGTGVQPQHF. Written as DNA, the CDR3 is TGTGCCAGCAGTCCCGGGACAGGGGTTCAGCCCCAGCATTTT.

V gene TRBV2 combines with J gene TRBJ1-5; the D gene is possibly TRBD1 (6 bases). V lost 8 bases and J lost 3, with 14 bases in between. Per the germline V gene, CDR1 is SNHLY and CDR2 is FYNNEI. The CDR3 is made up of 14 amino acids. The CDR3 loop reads CASSWTDINQPQHF. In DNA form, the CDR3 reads TGTGCCAGCTCTTGGACAGATATCAATCAGCCCCAGCATTTT.

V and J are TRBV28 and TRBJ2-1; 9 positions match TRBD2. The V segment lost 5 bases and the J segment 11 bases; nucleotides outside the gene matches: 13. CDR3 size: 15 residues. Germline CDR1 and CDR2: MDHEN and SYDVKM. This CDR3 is CASSPELAGGRKQFF. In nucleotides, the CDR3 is TGTGCCAGCAGTCCAGAACTAGCGGGTGGGCGGAAGCAGTTCTTC.

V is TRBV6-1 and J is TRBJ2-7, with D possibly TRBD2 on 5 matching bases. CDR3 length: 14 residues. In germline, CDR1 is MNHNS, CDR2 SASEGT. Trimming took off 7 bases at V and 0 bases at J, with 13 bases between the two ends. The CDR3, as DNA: TGTGCCAGCAAATTAGTAGGGAGCTCCTACGAGCAGTACTTC. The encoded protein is CASKLVGSSYEQYF.

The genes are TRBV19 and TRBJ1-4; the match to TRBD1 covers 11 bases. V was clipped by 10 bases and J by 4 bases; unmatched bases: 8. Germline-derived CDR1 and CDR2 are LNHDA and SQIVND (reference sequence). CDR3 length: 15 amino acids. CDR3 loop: CATRDRGISNEKLFF. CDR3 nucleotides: TGTGCCACCCGGGACAGGGGGATCAGTAATGAAAAACTGTTTTTT.